This TCR beta chain was documented in a study of T cell repertoires in cytomegalovirus infection. Whole-study context: Alongside well-studied HLA-B-restricted CMV epitopes, recently identified HLA-C-restricted CMV epitopes were also used.

With respect to this clonotype: Its antigen is as yet unknown.

Study-level findings and limits: Cumulative frequency (of public TCR beta family members) identified carriers of CMV plus the relevant HLA.

The V gene end was trimmed by 5 bases and the J gene end by 0 bases; junction bases not matched to a gene: 4. The CDR3 is 14 amino acids. CDR1 SGHAT and CDR2 FQNNGV come from the germline V gene. MiXCR, applied by TCRdb to the reads, yields one record per CDR3 protein. The sample contains fewer than 650,000 distinct CDR3 sequences, about 40% of which appear only once. This receptor was taken from a human donor in good health (CMV status not recorded). Some clones in this sample may be carry-over from other donors' samples. The material sequenced was cultured PBMCs, taken from culture after CMV antigen stimulation. The V and J genes are TRBV11-2 and TRBJ2-7, with 7 bases fitting TRBD1. CDR3 loop: CASSRWDSSYEQYF. CDR3 DNA sequence: TGTGCCAGCAGCCGGTGGGACAGCTCCTACGAGCAGTACTTC.